These 9 T cell receptor beta chains were all obtained from the same sample, sequenced in a study of T cell responses to AZD1222 COVID-19 vaccine. Data came from immunoSEQ multiplex PCR; TCRdb stores just in-frame clones and leaves some out. This table has about 96,000 clones, 70% to 90% appearing once. Sequenced material: peripheral blood, taken on day 0 of AZD1222 vaccination. The receptor set was obtained from an adult in good health.

The chain combines TRBV27 with TRBJ2-3; D may be TRBD2 (6 bases). Germline values: CDR1 MNHEY, CDR2 SMNVEV (reference sequence). Trimming cost V 2 bases and J 1 base, with 16 bases left between them. This CDR3 contains 17 residues. CDR3 in DNA: TGTGCCAGCAGTTTAGGTGGGGCGGGGATGGGCACAGATACGCAGTATTTT. It encodes CASSLGGAGMGTDTQYF.

The rearrangement joins TRBV6-6 to TRBJ1-6, with 7 nucleotides matching TRBD1. This CDR3 contains 13 residues. V shed 2 bases, J shed 9 bases, and the junction held 1 base outside the gene matches. Germline V gives CDR1 MNHNY, CDR2 SVGAGI (reference sequence). The CDR3 DNA follows: TGTGCCAGCAGTTACCCAGGGGGTTCACCCCTCCACTTT. This encodes CASSYPGGSPLHF.

The chain couples TRBV5-1 to TRBJ2-5, with D possibly matching TRBD1 (6 bases). Germline V gene sequence: CDR1 SGHRS, CDR2 YFSETQ. There are 14 residues in the CDR3. Between the trimmed V and J ends, which lost 7 bases and 5 bases, there was a span of 18 bases. In DNA, the CDR3 is TGCGCCAGCTCACACCTCCAGGGGACGGAGACCCAGTACTTC. This encodes CASSHLQGTETQYF.

J is TRBJ2-7 and V is TRBV2; no definite D call. Germline CDR1 SNHLY, CDR2 FYNNEI. The CDR3 spans 10 residues. The V and J ends lost 8 bases and 6 bases respectively, with 8 bases between them. As DNA, the CDR3 is TGTGCCAGCGGGGATCGCGAGCAGTACTTC. It encodes CASGDREQYF.

This chain links TRBV7-2 with TRBJ2-3, with 12 bases aligning to TRBD1. CDR3 size: 18 residues. Unmatched junction bases numbered 6, after V lost 2 bases and J lost 0 bases. In germline, CDR1 is SGHTA, CDR2 FQGNSA. The CDR3 sequence is CASSLSGTGGSSTDTQYF. The CDR3 DNA is TGTGCCAGCAGCTTATCCGGGACAGGGGGCTCGAGCACAGATACGCAGTATTTT.

The chain couples TRBV3-1 (or the pseudogene TRBV3-2) to TRBJ2-3; 14 bases align to TRBD2. V shed 0 bases and J 9 bases; nucleotides not matched to a gene: 14. The germline V gene encodes CDR1 LGHDT and CDR2 YNNKEL (reference sequence). The CDR3 spans 19 residues. CDR3 in DNA: TGTGCCAGCAGCCAAGAGACTAGCGGGAGGGAAACCTCGAGACGGACGCAGTATTTT. Protein: CASSQETSGRETSRRTQYF.

V and J are TRBV11-2 and TRBJ2-2, with D unclear. Germline CDR1 is SGHAT and CDR2 is FQNNGV. This CDR3 contains 17 residues. Trimming left V 2 bases short and J 2 bases short, with 15 bases between. The CDR3 sequence is CASSLCPEPKNTGELFF. CDR3 coding DNA: TGTGCCAGCAGCTTATGCCCCGAGCCGAAAAACACCGGGGAGCTGTTTTTT.

This clone turned up a few times. The V and J genes are TRBV7-2 and TRBJ1-2, with a weak D call TRBD1 (5 bases). Trimming took 4 bases from V and 8 from J, leaving 14 bases between them. This CDR3 region has 13 residues. Per germline, CDR1 SGHTA and CDR2 FQGNSA. In nucleotides, the CDR3 is TGTGCCAGCAGCTCTGTAGGGGTTGAAGGCTACACCTTC. Amino acids: CASSSVGVEGYTF.

The CDR3 nucleotides read TGTGCCAGCAGGCGGGATGGAGAGACCCAGTACTTC. Encoded protein: CASRRDGETQYF. The chain recombines TRBV27 with TRBJ2-5; tentative D call: TRBD2 (6 bases). From germline, CDR1 is MNHEY and CDR2 SMNVEV (reference sequence). The CDR3 spans 12 residues. Trimming took off 6 bases at V and 4 bases at J, with 9 bases between the two ends.